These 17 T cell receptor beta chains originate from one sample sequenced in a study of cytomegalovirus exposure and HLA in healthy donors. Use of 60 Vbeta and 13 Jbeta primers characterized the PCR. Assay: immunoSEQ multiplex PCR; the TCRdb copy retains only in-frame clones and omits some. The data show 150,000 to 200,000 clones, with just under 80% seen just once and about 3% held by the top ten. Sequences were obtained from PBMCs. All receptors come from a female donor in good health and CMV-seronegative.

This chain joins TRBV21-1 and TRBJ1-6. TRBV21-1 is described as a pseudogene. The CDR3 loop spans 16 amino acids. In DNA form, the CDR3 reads TGTGCCAGCAGCATGACCGGGTGGGCCTATAATTCACCCCTCCACTTT. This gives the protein CASSMTGWAYNSPLHF.

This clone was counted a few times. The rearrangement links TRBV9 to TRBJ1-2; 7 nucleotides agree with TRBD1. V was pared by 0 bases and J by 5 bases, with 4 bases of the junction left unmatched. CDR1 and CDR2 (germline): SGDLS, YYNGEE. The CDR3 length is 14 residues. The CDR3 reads CASSVAAQGYGYTF. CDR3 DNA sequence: TGTGCCAGCAGCGTAGCTGCACAGGGGTATGGCTACACCTTC. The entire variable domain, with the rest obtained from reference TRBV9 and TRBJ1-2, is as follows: DSGVTQTPKHLITATGQRVTLRCSPRSGDLSVYWYQQSLDQGLQFLIQYYNGEERAKGNILERFSAQQFPDLHSELNLSSLELGDSALYFCASSVAAQGYGYTFGSGTRLTVV.

This chain's CDR3 is CASSLGQGPNEQYF. The CDR3 DNA is TGTGCCAGCAGTTTAGGGCAGGGTCCAAACGAGCAGTACTTC. This rearrangement joins TRBV6-1 to TRBJ2-7; perhaps TRBD1 as D (5 bases). V lost 5 bases to trimming and J lost 5 bases, with 16 bases between them. The CDR3 runs to 14 residues. Germline V CDR1 and CDR2: MNHNS, SASEGT.

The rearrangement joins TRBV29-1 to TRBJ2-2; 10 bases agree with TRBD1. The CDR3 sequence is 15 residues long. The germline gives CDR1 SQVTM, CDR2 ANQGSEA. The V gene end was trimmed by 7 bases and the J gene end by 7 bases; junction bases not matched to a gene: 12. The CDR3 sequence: CSANSGTGANGELFF. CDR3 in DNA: TGCAGCGCCAATTCCGGGACAGGGGCTAACGGGGAGCTGTTTTTT.

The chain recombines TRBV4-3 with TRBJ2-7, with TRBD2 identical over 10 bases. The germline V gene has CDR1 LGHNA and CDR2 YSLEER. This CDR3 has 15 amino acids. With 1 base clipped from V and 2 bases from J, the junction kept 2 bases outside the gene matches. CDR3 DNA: TGCGCCAGCAGCCAAGGAGCGGGAGGGACCTACGAGCAGTACTTC. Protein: CASSQGAGGTYEQYF.

The CDR3: CASSAPRGPGANVLTF. In DNA form, the CDR3 reads TGTGCCAGCAGCGCTCCCAGGGGGCCTGGGGCCAACGTCCTGACTTTC. The gene calls are TRBV7-3 and TRBJ2-6, with 8 positions matching TRBD1. Germline values: CDR1 SGHTA, CDR2 FQGTGA. CDR3 length: 16 residues. V was clipped by 5 bases and J by 2 bases; unmatched bases: 5.

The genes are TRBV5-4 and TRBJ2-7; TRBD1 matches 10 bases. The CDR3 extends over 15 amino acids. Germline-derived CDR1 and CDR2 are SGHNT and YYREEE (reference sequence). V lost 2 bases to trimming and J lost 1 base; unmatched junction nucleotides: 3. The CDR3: CASSFGDRGSYEQYF. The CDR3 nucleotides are TGTGCCAGCAGCTTTGGGGACAGGGGTTCCTACGAGCAGTACTTC.

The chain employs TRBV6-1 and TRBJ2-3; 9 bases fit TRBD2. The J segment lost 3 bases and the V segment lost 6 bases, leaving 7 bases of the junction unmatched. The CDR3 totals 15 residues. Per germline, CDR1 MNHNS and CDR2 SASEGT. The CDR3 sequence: CASSPAGGFTDTQYF. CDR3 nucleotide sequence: TGTGCCAGCAGCCCGGCGGGGGGGTTTACAGATACGCAGTATTTT.

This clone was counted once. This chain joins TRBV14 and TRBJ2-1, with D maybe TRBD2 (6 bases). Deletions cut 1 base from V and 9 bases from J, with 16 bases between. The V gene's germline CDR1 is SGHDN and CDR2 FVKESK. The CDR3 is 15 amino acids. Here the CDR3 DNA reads TGTGCCAGCAGCCAAGTAGGGTTCGGCGGGGCTGAGCAGTTCTTC. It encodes CASSQVGFGGAEQFF.

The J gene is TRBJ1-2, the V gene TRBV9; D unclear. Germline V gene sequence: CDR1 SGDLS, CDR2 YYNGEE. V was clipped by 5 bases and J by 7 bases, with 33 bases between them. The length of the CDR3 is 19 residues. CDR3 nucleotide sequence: TGTGCCAGCAGTCCCGATGGTGGGGTCTTCCTCACAACTAGTAGTGGCTACACCTTC. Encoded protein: CASSPDGGVFLTTSSGYTF.

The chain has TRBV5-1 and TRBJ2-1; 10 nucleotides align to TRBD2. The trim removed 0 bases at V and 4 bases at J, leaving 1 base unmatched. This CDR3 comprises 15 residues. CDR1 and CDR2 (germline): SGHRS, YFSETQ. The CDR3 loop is CASSLAAGGYNEQFF. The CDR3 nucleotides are TGCGCCAGCAGCTTGGCAGCGGGAGGGTACAATGAGCAGTTCTTC. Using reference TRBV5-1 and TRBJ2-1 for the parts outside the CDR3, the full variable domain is KAGVTQTPRYLIKTRGQQVTLSCSPISGHRSVSWYQQTPGQGLQFLFEYFSETQRNKGNFPGRFSGRQFSNSRSEMNVSTLELGDSALYLCASSLAAGGYNEQFFGPGTRLTVL.

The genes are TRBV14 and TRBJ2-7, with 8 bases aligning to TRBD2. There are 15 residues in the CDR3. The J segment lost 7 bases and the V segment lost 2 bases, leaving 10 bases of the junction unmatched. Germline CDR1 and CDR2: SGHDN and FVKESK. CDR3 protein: CASSQLTAGEFEQYF. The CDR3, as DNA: TGTGCCAGCAGCCAACTTACAGCGGGAGAATTTGAGCAGTACTTC.

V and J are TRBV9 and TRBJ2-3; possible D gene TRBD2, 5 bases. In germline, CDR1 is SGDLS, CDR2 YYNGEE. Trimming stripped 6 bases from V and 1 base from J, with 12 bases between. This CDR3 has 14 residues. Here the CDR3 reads CASNVGGGTDTQYF. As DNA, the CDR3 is TGTGCCAGCAACGTCGGAGGAGGCACAGATACGCAGTATTTT.

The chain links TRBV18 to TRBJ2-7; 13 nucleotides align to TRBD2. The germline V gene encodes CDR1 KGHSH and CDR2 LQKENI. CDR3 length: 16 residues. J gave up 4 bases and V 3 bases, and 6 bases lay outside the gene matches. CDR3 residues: CASSPELAGGRYEQYF. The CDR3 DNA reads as TGTGCCAGCTCACCCGAACTAGCGGGAGGGCGTTACGAGCAGTACTTC. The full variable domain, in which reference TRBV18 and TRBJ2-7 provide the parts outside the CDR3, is NAGVMQNPRHLVRRRGQEARLRCSPMKGHSHVYWYRQLPEEGLKFMVYLQKENIIDESGMPKERFSAEFPKEGPSILRIQQVVRGDSAAYFCASSPELAGGRYEQYFGPGTRLTVT.

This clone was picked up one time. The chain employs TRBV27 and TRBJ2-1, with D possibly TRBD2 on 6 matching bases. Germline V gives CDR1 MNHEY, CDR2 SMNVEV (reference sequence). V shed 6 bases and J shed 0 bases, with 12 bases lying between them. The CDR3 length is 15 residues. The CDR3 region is CASRSAGSSYNEQFF. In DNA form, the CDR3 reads TGTGCCAGCAGATCCGCGGGGAGCTCCTACAATGAGCAGTTCTTC.

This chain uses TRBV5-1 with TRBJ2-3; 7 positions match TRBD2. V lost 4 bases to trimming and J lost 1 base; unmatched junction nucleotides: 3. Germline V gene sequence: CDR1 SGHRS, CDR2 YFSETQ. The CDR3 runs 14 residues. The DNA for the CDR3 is TGCGCCAGCAGCGTGGCGGGGGGCACAGATACGCAGTATTTT. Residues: CASSVAGGTDTQYF.

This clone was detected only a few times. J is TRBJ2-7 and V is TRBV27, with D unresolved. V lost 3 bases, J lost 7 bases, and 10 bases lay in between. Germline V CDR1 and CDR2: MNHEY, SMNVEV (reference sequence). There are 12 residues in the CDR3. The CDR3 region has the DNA TGTGCCAGCAGTTTTAATCTACGAGAGCAGTACTTC. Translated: CASSFNLREQYF.